One sample yielded the 13 T cell receptor beta chains listed below, sequenced in a study of blood T cell repertoires in COVID-19. Assay used: immunoSEQ multiplex PCR; TCRdb lists only in-frame clones, some missing. The data show about 160,000 clones, 75% to 90% seen once. Sequenced input: peripheral blood. The receptors shown here come from a woman aged 55-69 years with acute or convalescent COVID-19.

This chain links TRBV7-2 with TRBJ1-5, with D possibly being TRBD1 (5 bases). Trimming cost V 0 bases and J 1 base, with 7 bases left between them. This CDR3 is built from 15 residues. Germline-derived CDR1 and CDR2 are SGHTA and FQGNSA. The CDR3 sequence is CASSLAGGSNQPQHF. Here the CDR3 DNA reads TGTGCCAGCAGCTTAGCGGGGGGAAGCAATCAGCCCCAGCATTTT.

This clone has just one count. The chain carries TRBV12-5 and TRBJ2-1; TRBD1 is a possible D gene (6 bases). CDR1 is LGHNT, CDR2 FRNRAP, per germline. The CDR3 runs 14 residues. V lost 1 base and J lost 9, with 13 bases in between. The CDR3 is CASGLETTGTEQFF. In nucleotides, the CDR3 is TGTGCTAGTGGTTTGGAAACGACAGGTACTGAGCAGTTCTTC. The variable domain in full, with the rest retrieved from reference TRBV12-5 and TRBJ2-1, is DARVTQTPRHKVTEMGQEVTMRCQPILGHNTVFWYRQTMMQGLELLAYFRNRAPLDDSGMPKDRFSAEMPDATLATLKIQPSEPRDSAVYFCASGLETTGTEQFFGPGTRLTVL.

Only a few counts were recorded for this clone. V and J are TRBV9 and TRBJ1-2; D is ambiguous. The germline V gene has CDR1 SGDLS and CDR2 YYNGEE. V dropped 2 bases and J dropped 8 bases, with 16 bases sitting between them. The length of the CDR3 is 14 residues. In DNA form, the CDR3 reads TGTGCCAGCAGCGTTGGCGGCCTCTCCGGGGGCTACACCTTC. Translating gives CASSVGGLSGGYTF.

This chain links TRBV12-5 with TRBJ1-1, with D uncertain. This CDR3 is 15 amino acids long. Germline V lookup: CDR1 LGHNT, CDR2 FRNRAP. Deletions cut 0 bases from V and 6 bases from J, with 14 bases between. The CDR3 bases are TGTGCTAGTGGTTTGGTACAACCCGGGAGGGCTGAAGCTTTCTTT. Translated, it gives CASGLVQPGRAEAFF.

This clone occurred once. CDR3 sequence reads: CASSQDEAGRTGELFF. CDR3 nucleotides: TGCGCCAGCAGCCAAGATGAGGCAGGGAGGACCGGGGAGCTGTTTTTT. V and J are TRBV4-3 and TRBJ2-2, with a possible D match to TRBD2 (6 bases). Germline lookup yields CDR1 LGHNA and CDR2 YSLEER. The CDR3 spans 16 residues. The V gene lost 0 bases and the J gene lost 5 bases, with 13 bases spanning the gap.

The gene calls are TRBV2 and TRBJ1-6, with 9 bases matching TRBD1. In germline, CDR1 is SNHLY, CDR2 FYNNEI. V lost 0 bases and J lost 9; bases outside the gene matches: 6. The CDR3 length is 16 residues. The CDR3 DNA reads TGTGCCAGCAGTGAAGCGCAACCGGGACAGGGTTCACCCCTCCACTTT. Its translation: CASSEAQPGQGSPLHF.

The V and J genes are TRBV5-1 and TRBJ2-1; the D gene is possibly TRBD2 (7 bases). Germline CDR1 is SGHRS and CDR2 is YFSETQ. Trimming took off 2 bases at V and 2 bases at J, with 11 bases between the two ends. The CDR3 has 15 amino acids. The CDR3 nucleotides are TGCGCCAGCAGCTTAGGGGGGGCGACCTACAATGAGCAGTTCTTC. Translating it yields CASSLGGATYNEQFF.

This rearrangement joins TRBV28 to TRBJ1-5; 9 nucleotides match TRBD1. The CDR3 has 15 amino acids. The V and J ends lost 7 bases and 1 base, in that order; junction bases with no gene match: 5. Germline CDR1 MDHEN, CDR2 SYDVKM. The CDR3 DNA reads as TGTGCCAGCAACACAGGGGGCAGGAGCAATCAGCCCCAGCATTTT. Translating gives CASNTGGRSNQPQHF.

The J gene is TRBJ1-2, the V gene TRBV5-4; the match to TRBD1 covers 8 bases. The CDR3 has 14 amino acids. With V trimmed by 4 bases and J by 3 bases, 5 bases remained unmatched. The germline V gene has CDR1 SGHNT and CDR2 YYREEE (reference sequence). CDR3 in amino acids: CASSIPDRDYGYTF. The DNA for the CDR3 is TGTGCCAGCAGCATCCCGGACAGGGACTATGGCTACACCTTC.

The gene calls are TRBV6-1 and TRBJ1-5, with TRBD1 matching 11 bases. The CDR3 runs to 18 residues. V gave up 4 bases and J gave up 1 base; unmatched junction bases: 9. The germline V gene has CDR1 MNHNS and CDR2 SASEGT. CDR3: CASSGYGQGAGSNQPQHF. CDR3 in DNA: TGTGCCAGCAGTGGTTATGGACAGGGGGCTGGCAGCAATCAGCCCCAGCATTTT.

This chain connects TRBV21-1 to TRBJ1-4; the table's TRBD1 call for D was not verified on the DNA. TRBV21-1 is assigned pseudogene status. This CDR3 spans 15 amino acids. As DNA, the CDR3 is TGTGCCAGCAGCAAATGGGACAGACTTAATGAAAAACTGTTTTTT. Amino acid sequence: CASSKWDRLNEKLFF.

The J gene is TRBJ2-3, the V gene TRBV7-8; 7 bases line up with TRBD1. The CDR3 length is 16 residues. Trimming took 2 bases from V and 2 from J; bases not matched to a gene: 7. The germline gives CDR1 SGHVS, CDR2 FQNEAQ. The CDR3 loop reads CASSLRDSPPTDTQYF. The CDR3 DNA sequence: TGTGCCAGCAGCTTAAGGGACAGCCCCCCCACAGATACGCAGTATTTT.

The chain employs TRBV7-8 and TRBJ2-1; D is uncertain. Trimming shortened V by 1 base and J by 6 bases, and 10 bases separated the two germline ends. Germline loops: CDR1 SGHVS, CDR2 FQNEAQ. The CDR3 runs to 14 residues. CDR3 residues: CASSLDPGPNEQFF. The DNA of the CDR3 is TGTGCCAGCAGCTTAGATCCGGGTCCCAATGAGCAGTTCTTC.